Listed below are T cell receptor beta chains from one sample, sequenced in a study of T cell responses to AZD1222 COVID-19 vaccine. TCRdb's table, derived via immunoSEQ multiplex PCR, lists solely in-frame clones and lacks some. The table shows 180,000 or so clones, with about 91% occurring only once. Sequences were derived from peripheral blood, sampled 28 days after the second AZD1222 dose. All receptors come from an adult who received the AZD1222 COVID-19 vaccine. Both conserved end residues are part of each CDR3. A D gene is named only where the DNA matches it firmly. The size of a clone is reported for some rows only, either as once, few or many, or as a class for expanded clones.

TRBJ1-2 | TRBV15 | NA | NA | CATSSFGASNYGYTF | TGTGCCACCAGCAGTTTCGGGGCTTCTAACTATGGCTACACCTTC
TRBJ2-3 | TRBV6-4 | TRBD2 | NA | CARIQRGRAADTQYF | TGTGCCAGGATACAGCGGGGCCGGGCGGCAGATACGCAGTATTTT
TRBJ1-2 | TRBV6-5 | NA | NA | CASSYSMSGGHYGYTF | TGTGCCAGCAGTTACTCGATGTCGGGGGGACATTATGGCTACACCTTC
TRBJ2-2 | TRBV30 | TRBD1 | NA | CAWSVFPGQGTGELFF | TGTGCCTGGAGTGTATTCCCGGGACAGGGCACCGGGGAGCTGTTTTTT
TRBJ1-1 | TRBV7-3 | TRBD1 | NA | CASRARGRNTEAFF | TGTGCCAGCAGGGCCAGGGGGCGGAACACTGAAGCTTTCTTT
TRBJ2-6 | TRBV30 | NA | NA | CAWGGISGANVLTF | TGTGCCTGGGGAGGGATCTCTGGGGCCAACGTCCTGACTTTC
TRBJ1-2 | TRBV7-9 | NA | once | CASSIQETPGYTF | TGTGCCAGCAGTATACAAGAAACCCCGGGCTACACCTTC
TRBJ2-6 | TRBV30 | TRBD2 | NA | CAWSVLISGDFYTSPSGANVLTF | TGTGCCTGGAGTGTACTTATCAGCGGGGATTTCTATACCTCGCCCTCTGGGGCCAACGTCCTGACTTTC
TRBJ1-5 | TRBV27 | NA | NA | CASSFPDQPQHF | TGTGCCAGCAGTTTCCCCGATCAGCCCCAGCATTTT
TRBJ1-4 | TRBV29-1 | NA | NA | CSGLLPGGEKLFF | TGCAGCGGCCTACTCCCCGGTGGGGAAAAACTGTTTTTT
TRBJ2-1 | TRBV7-6 | TRBD1 | NA | CASSPWTGVIENEQFF | TGTGCCAGCAGTCCCTGGACAGGGGTTATAGAAAATGAGCAGTTCTTC
TRBJ1-3 | TRBV7-7 | NA | NA | CASSPGQGNTIYF | TGTGCTAGCAGCCCCGGACAGGGAAACACCATATATTTT
TRBJ2-3 | TRBV13 | NA | NA | CASSSRMPNTDTQYF | TGTGCCAGCAGCTCAAGGATGCCCAACACAGATACGCAGTATTTT
TRBJ2-2 | TRBV3-1/TRBV3-2 | NA | NA | CASSFTGSTGELFF | TGTGCCAGCAGCTTCACCGGGTCGACCGGGGAGCTGTTTTTT
TRBJ1-3 | TRBV4-1 | NA | few | CASRPVGSNENTIYF | TGCGCCAGCCGCCCCGTGGGGTCCAATGAAAACACCATATATTTT
TRBJ1-2 | TRBV4-1 | TRBD1 | NA | CASSQLGQGQGYYGYTF | TGCGCCAGCAGCCAACTAGGCCAGGGACAGGGGTACTATGGCTACACCTTC
TRBJ1-1 | TRBV5-1 | NA | NA | CASSLVREEAFF | TGCGCCAGCAGCTTGGTACGGGAAGAAGCTTTCTTT
TRBJ2-7 | TRBV28 | NA | NA | CASSWGHGGSLEQYF | TGTGCCAGCAGTTGGGGCCATGGGGGGAGTCTTGAGCAGTACTTC
TRBJ1-6 | TRBV10-2 | NA | NA | CASSRQGYNSPLHF | TGCGCCAGCAGTAGGCAGGGCTATAATTCACCCCTCCACTTT
TRBJ1-5 | TRBV28 | NA | NA | CASSLRSRDQPQHF | TGTGCCAGCAGTTTAAGGTCCAGGGATCAGCCCCAGCATTTT
TRBJ1-6 | TRBV7-2 | TRBD1 | NA | CASSLYGQGAQAYNSPLHF | TGTGCCAGCAGCTTATATGGACAGGGGGCGCAGGCCTATAATTCACCCCTCCACTTT
TRBJ2-7 | TRBV5-1 | NA | NA | CASSLADQGLNEQYF | TGCGCCAGCAGCTTGGCAGATCAGGGACTTAACGAGCAGTACTTC